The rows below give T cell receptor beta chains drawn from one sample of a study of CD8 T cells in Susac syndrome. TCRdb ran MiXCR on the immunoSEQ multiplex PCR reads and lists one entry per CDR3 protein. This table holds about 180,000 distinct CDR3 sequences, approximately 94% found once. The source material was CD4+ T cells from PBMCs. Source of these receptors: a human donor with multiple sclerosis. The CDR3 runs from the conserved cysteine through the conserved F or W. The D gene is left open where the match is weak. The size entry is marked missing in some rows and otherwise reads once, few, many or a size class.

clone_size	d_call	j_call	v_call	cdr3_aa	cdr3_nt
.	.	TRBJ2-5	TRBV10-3	CATTNQETQYF	TGTGCCACGACCAACCAAGAGACCCAGTACTTC
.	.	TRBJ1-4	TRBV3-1	CASSARTEKLFF	TGTGCCAGCAGCGCAAGGACCGAAAAACTGTTTTTT
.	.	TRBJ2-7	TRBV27	CASSLAKGVPYEQYF	TGTGCCAGCAGTTTAGCAAAGGGGGTGCCCTACGAGCAGTACTTC
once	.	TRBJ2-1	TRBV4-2	CASSQRLGNEQFF	TGTGCCAGCAGCCAAAGACTAGGGAATGAGCAGTTCTTC
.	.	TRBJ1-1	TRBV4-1	CASSQDYQYEAFF	TGCGCCAGCAGCCAAGATTACCAGTATGAAGCTTTCTTT
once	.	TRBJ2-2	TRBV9	CASSVVGNTGELFF	TGTGCCAGCAGCGTAGTAGGGAACACCGGGGAGCTGTTTTTT
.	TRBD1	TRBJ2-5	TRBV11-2	CASSPGQAQETQYF	TGTGCCAGCAGCCCGGGACAGGCACAAGAGACCCAGTACTTC
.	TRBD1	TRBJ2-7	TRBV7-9	CASSSLGTGTGIDEQYF	TGTGCCAGCAGTTCCTTAGGGACCGGGACAGGGATCGACGAGCAGTACTTC
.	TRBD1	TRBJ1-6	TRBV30	CAWSVAGTGLTSPLHF	TGTGCCTGGAGTGTAGCGGGGACAGGGCTTACTTCACCCCTCCACTTT
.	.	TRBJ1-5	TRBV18	CASSPAPEAQPQHF	TGTGCCAGCTCACCGGCTCCGGAGGCTCAGCCCCAGCATTTT
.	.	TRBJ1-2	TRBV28	CASRTPGGGYGYTF	TGTGCCAGCCGTACTCCGGGGGGAGGATATGGCTACACCTTC
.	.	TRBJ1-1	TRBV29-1	CSVHRAEAFF	TGCAGCGTCCACAGGGCTGAAGCTTTCTTT
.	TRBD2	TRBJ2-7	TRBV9	CASSLGERGGYEQYF	TGTGCCAGCAGCCTAGGGGAGCGGGGGGGCTACGAGCAGTACTTC
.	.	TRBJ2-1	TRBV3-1	CASSPSRLSSYNEQFF	TGTGCCAGCAGCCCAAGCCGACTTAGCTCCTACAATGAGCAGTTCTTC
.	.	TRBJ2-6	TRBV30	CAWGSFSGANVLTF	TGTGCCTGGGGATCATTCTCTGGGGCCAACGTCCTGACTTTC
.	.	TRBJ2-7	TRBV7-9	CASGDGSYEQYF	TGTGCCAGCGGAGACGGTTCCTACGAGCAGTACTTC
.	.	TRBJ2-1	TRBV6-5	CASRKKNRNEQFF	TGTGCCAGCAGGAAAAAAAACAGGAATGAGCAGTTCTTC
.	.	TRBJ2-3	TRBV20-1	CSANDRTDTQYF	TGCAGTGCTAATGATCGCACAGATACGCAGTATTTT
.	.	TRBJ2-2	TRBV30	CAWKYRGATLFRAGELFF	TGTGCCTGGAAATACCGTGGTGCGACATTGTTTAGGGCCGGGGAGCTGTTTTTT
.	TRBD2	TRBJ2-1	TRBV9	CASSVGLAGGFNEQFF	TGTGCCAGCAGCGTAGGTCTAGCGGGGGGTTTTAATGAGCAGTTCTTC
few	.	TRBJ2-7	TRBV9	CASSVGTGAYEQYF	TGTGCCAGCAGCGTAGGGACGGGGGCCTACGAGCAGTACTTC
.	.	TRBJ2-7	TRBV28	CASRRAGYEQYF	TGTGCCAGCAGAAGGGCTGGCTACGAGCAGTACTTC
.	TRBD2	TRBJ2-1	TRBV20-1	CSANSGGPHNEQFF	TGCAGTGCTAATAGCGGGGGGCCCCACAATGAGCAGTTCTTC
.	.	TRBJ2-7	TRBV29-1	CSVGVQGRSYEQYF	TGCAGCGTTGGAGTACAGGGAAGGTCCTACGAGCAGTACTTC
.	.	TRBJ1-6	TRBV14	CASSGEGNSPLHF	TGTGCCAGCAGTGGGGAAGGAAATTCACCCCTCCACTTT
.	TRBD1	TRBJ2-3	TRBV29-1	CSVNTQQGATDTQYF	TGCAGCGTTAATACGCAACAGGGGGCAACAGATACGCAGTATTTT
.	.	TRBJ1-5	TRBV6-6	CASRIRDSNQPQHF	TGTGCCAGCAGGATCCGGGACAGCAATCAGCCCCAGCATTTT
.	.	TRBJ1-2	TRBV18	CATADSNYGYTF	TGTGCCACCGCGGACAGCAACTATGGCTACACCTTC
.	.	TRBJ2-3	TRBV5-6	CASSNRNTDTQYF	TGTGCCAGCAGCAACAGGAACACAGATACGCAGTATTTT
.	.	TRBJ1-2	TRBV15	CATSRVRLGEDYGYTF	TGTGCCACCAGCAGAGTTCGGCTCGGGGAGGACTATGGCTACACCTTC
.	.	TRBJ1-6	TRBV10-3	CAISESVSGVNSPLHF	TGTGCCATCAGTGAGTCGGTGTCAGGGGTAAATTCACCCCTCCACTTT
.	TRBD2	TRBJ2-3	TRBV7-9	CASSSPTSGILMSTDTQYF	TGTGCCAGCAGTTCACCGACTAGCGGGATCCTAATGAGCACAGATACGCAGTATTTT
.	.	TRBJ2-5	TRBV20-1	CSGWGRGEAQYF	TGCAGTGGTTGGGGCAGGGGAGAGGCCCAGTACTTC
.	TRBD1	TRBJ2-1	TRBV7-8	CASSFRDRYNEQFF	TGTGCCAGCAGCTTCCGGGACAGGTACAATGAGCAGTTCTTC
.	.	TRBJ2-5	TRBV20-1	CSAKKDFGETQYF	TGCAGTGCAAAGAAAGACTTTGGGGAGACCCAGTACTTC
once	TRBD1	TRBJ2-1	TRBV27	CASSFRDRGNEQFF	TGTGCCAGCAGTTTCAGGGACAGGGGCAATGAGCAGTTCTTC
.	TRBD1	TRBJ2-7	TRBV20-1	CSARPGQGIYEQYF	TGCAGTGCTAGACCGGGACAGGGGATCTACGAGCAGTACTTC
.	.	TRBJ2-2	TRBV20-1	CSARNRAGASGELFF	TGCAGTGCCCGGAACAGGGCAGGGGCATCCGGGGAGCTGTTTTTT
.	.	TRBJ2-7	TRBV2	CASRESQDRFSYEQYF	TGTGCCAGCAGGGAATCCCAGGACAGATTCTCCTACGAGCAGTACTTC
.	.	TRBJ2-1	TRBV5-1	CASSPDGSGSTYEQFF	TGCGCCAGCAGCCCGGATGGGTCAGGGAGTACATACGAGCAGTTCTTC
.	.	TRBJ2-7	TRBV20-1	CSATGGVGYEQYF	TGCAGTGCTACCGGGGGAGTAGGCTACGAGCAGTACTTC
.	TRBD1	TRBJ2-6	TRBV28	CASSSNLGQGSSGANVLTF	TGTGCCAGCAGTTCTAATCTAGGACAGGGGAGCTCTGGGGCCAACGTCCTGACTTTC
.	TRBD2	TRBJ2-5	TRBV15	CATSRARGGAVETQYF	TGTGCCACCAGCAGAGCCCGCGGGGGGGCCGTAGAGACCCAGTACTTC
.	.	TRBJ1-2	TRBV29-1	CSGKGGDYGYTF	TGCAGCGGAAAGGGGGGGGACTATGGCTACACCTTC
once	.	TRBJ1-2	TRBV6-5	CASSYDGNYGYTF	TGTGCCAGCAGTTACGACGGGAACTATGGCTACACCTTC
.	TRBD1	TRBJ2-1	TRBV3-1	CASSQGTGGFYEQFF	TGTGCCAGCAGCCAGGGGACAGGGGGCTTCTATGAGCAGTTCTTC
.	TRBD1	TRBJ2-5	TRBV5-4	CASSLVPTGNQETQYF	TGTGCCAGCAGCTTGGTACCGACAGGGAATCAGGAGACCCAGTACTTC
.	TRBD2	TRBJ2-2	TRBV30	CAWSSLAGLSGELFF	TGTGCCTGGAGTTCGTTAGCGGGGTTATCCGGGGAGCTGTTTTTT
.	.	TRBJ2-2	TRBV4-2	CASSQQSGSSDTGELFF	TGTGCCAGCAGCCAGCAATCAGGGAGTTCGGACACCGGGGAGCTGTTTTTT
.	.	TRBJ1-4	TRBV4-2	CASSQDDPVELFF	TGTGCCAGCAGCCAAGACGATCCTGTGGAACTGTTTTTT
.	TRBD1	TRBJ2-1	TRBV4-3	CPSSRNRGLDEQFF	TGCCCCAGCAGCCGAAACAGGGGGCTAGATGAGCAGTTCTTC
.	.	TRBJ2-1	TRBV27	CASRESLSLNEQFF	TGTGCCAGCAGAGAGTCTCTCTCCCTCAATGAGCAGTTCTTC
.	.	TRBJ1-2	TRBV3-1	CASSQALDFRAGYTF	TGTGCCAGCAGCCAAGCCTTGGACTTTCGGGCGGGCTACACCTTC
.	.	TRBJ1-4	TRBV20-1	CSARRRPRDTEKLFF	TGCAGTGCCCGAAGAAGGCCCAGGGATACCGAAAAACTGTTTTTT
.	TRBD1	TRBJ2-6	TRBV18	CASSPQQGIPGANVLTF	TGTGCCAGCTCACCGCAACAGGGGATCCCTGGGGCCAACGTCCTGACTTTC
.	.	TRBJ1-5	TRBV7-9	CASDQGSGNQPQHF	TGTGCCAGCGACCAGGGTAGCGGCAATCAGCCCCAGCATTTT
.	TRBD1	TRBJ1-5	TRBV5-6	CASLRQGTGQPQHF	TGTGCCAGTCTCCGACAGGGCACAGGGCAGCCCCAGCATTTT
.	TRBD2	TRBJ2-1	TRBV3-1	CASSPDDKGLGYNEQFF	TGTGCCAGCAGCCCAGACGACAAGGGACTAGGTTACAATGAGCAGTTCTTC
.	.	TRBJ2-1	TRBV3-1	CATASYNEQFF	TGTGCCACCGCCTCCTACAATGAGCAGTTCTTC